This record concerns one T cell receptor (beta chain) sequence. Its specificity is not known. This sample's RNA came from whole unsorted tissue. This non-tumor lung sample came from over 3 cm beyond the tumor edge. Donors were chemotherapy-naive, newly diagnosed lung cancer surgical patients in China, August–late 2014. The CDR3 is made up of 14 amino acids. V dropped 3 bases and J dropped 1 base, with 12 bases sitting between them. Germline loops: CDR1 GTSNPN, CDR2 SVGIG (reference sequence). The data are from a study of tumor and adjacent non-tumor tissue in lung cancer. Three rounds of nested PCR, following a modified ARM-PCR protocol, produced the TCRbeta library. Each CDR3 protein gets one entry after TCRdb re-called the multiplex PCR reads with MiXCR. The data show 55,000 to 65,000 distinct CDR3 sequences, with around two thirds seen just once and roughly a third held by the top ten. Study results and caveats: Shorter survival was associated with higher TCR diversity in tumors. Normal lung showed higher cumulative top 100 clone frequency than tumor. Significantly higher TCR diversity was found in tumor than normal lung.

Sequencing was done on a sample of distant non-tumor lung tissue. This clonotype originated in a man in his 70s with non-small cell lung cancer. The V call is TRBV30, the J call TRBJ2-5; tentatively, D is TRBD1 or TRBD2 (5 bases each). CDR3 amino acids: CAWSALGPQETQYF. The CDR3 nucleotides are TGTGCCTGGAGCGCGCTGGGACCCCAAGAGACCCAGTACTTC. Supplemented by reference TRBV30 and TRBJ2-5, the full variable domain reads SQTIHQWPATLVQPVGSPLSLECTVEGTSNPNLYWYRQAAGRGLQLLFYSVGIGQISSEVPQNLSASRPQDRQFILSSKKLLLSDSGFYLCAWSALGPQETQYFGPGTRLLVL.